A selection of T cell receptor beta chains follows, all from one sample in a study of neoadjuvant anti-PD-1 for oral cavity cancer. The protocol was immunoSEQ multiplex PCR, while the TCRdb copy is restricted to in-frame clones and leaves out a portion. In the table there are about 13,000 clones, around 74% of which are singletons. The sample was PBMCs, taken after nivolumab (anti-PD-1) treatment. Receptor source: a person aged 35 to 85 with oral cavity squamous cell carcinoma. The CDR3 runs from the conserved cysteine through the conserved F or W. The order of the fields is clone size, V gene, D gene, J gene, CDR3 DNA, CDR3 protein. A D gene is named only where the DNA matches it firmly. Only part of the rows carry a size: once, few, many, or a class if the clone is expanded.

-	TRBV30	-	TRBJ2-7	TGTGCCTGGAGTGTTGCTTCATACGAGCAGTACTTC	CAWSVASYEQYF
-	TRBV2	TRBD2	TRBJ2-2	TGTGCCAGCATAGCGGGAGGTAACACCGGGGAGCTGTTTTTT	CASIAGGNTGELFF
-	TRBV6-1	-	TRBJ2-3	TGTGCCAGCAGTGCCGGGATGCAGGATACGCAGTATTTT	CASSAGMQDTQYF
-	TRBV6-6	-	TRBJ2-1	TGTGCCAGCAGTTACTTAGGGCACAATGAGCAGTTCTTC	CASSYLGHNEQFF
-	TRBV5-1	-	TRBJ1-1	TGCGCCAGCAGCTTTTCGGAAGGCTTGAACACTGAAGCTTTCTTT	CASSFSEGLNTEAFF
once	TRBV6-1	-	TRBJ2-2	TGTGCCAGCAGGAACACCGGGGAGCTGTTTTTT	CASRNTGELFF
-	TRBV10-2	-	TRBJ1-2	TGCGCCAGCAACACAGGGCTAAACTATGGCTACACCTTC	CASNTGLNYGYTF
once	TRBV5-6	TRBD1	TRBJ1-4	TGTGCCAGCAGTCGAGGGGACAGAGCAAAACTGTTTTTT	CASSRGDRAKLFF
few	TRBV28	-	TRBJ1-5	TGTGCCAGCAGTTCCAGCTTGGGGGTAGAGCCCCAGCATTTT	CASSSSLGVEPQHF
-	TRBV20-1	-	TRBJ1-2	TGCAGTGCTAGAGAGGTAGGGGGCTACACCTTC	CSAREVGGYTF
few	TRBV7-3	-	TRBJ2-2	TGTGCCAGCAGCTTAGGCATGCGCGGGGAGCTGTTTTTT	CASSLGMRGELFF
-	TRBV2	TRBD2	TRBJ2-3	TGTGCCAGCAAGAGACTAGCGGGGGACACAGATACGCAGTATTTT	CASKRLAGDTDTQYF
-	TRBV7-9	TRBD2	TRBJ2-1	TGTGCCAGCAGCTTAGGACTAGCGGGACACAATGAGCAGTTCTTC	CASSLGLAGHNEQFF
-	TRBV2	TRBD2	TRBJ2-6	TGTGCCAGCACGGGAGGGGACGCTGGGGCCAACGTCCTGACTTTC	CASTGGDAGANVLTF
-	TRBV9	-	TRBJ1-1	TGTGCCAGCAGCGTAGAAGTGAACACTGAAGCTTTCTTT	CASSVEVNTEAFF
-	TRBV6-5	-	TRBJ2-7	TGTGCCAGCAGCCCGACAGGCCCCTGGAACGAGCAGTACTTC	CASSPTGPWNEQYF
-	TRBV19	-	TRBJ2-6	TGTGCCAGTAGTAACGGGGACGGGGCCAACGTCCTGACTTTC	CASSNGDGANVLTF
-	TRBV6-6	-	TRBJ2-3	TGTGCCAGCAGTTACTCCCCGCTTGCAGATACGCAGTATTTT	CASSYSPLADTQYF
few	TRBV2	-	TRBJ1-5	TGTGCCAGCAGTGAAGATGAAATCAATCAGCCCCAGCATTTT	CASSEDEINQPQHF
-	TRBV19	-	TRBJ2-7	TGTGCCAGTAGTATAGTTGATAGGACCTACGAGCAGTACTTC	CASSIVDRTYEQYF
-	TRBV28	-	TRBJ2-7	TGTGCCAGCAGTTTCCCGACTAGGGGTCGGAGGGACCTCTACGAGCAGTACTTC	CASSFPTRGRRDLYEQYF
once	TRBV19	-	TRBJ2-2	TGTGCCAGTAGTAAGGGTAGCGTGAACACCGGGGAGCTGTTTTTT	CASSKGSVNTGELFF